The present T cell receptor beta chain was sequenced within a study of T cell responses to AZD1222 COVID-19 vaccine. Study observations and caveats: The repertoires were collected only after the peak T cell response. Recipients of AZD1222 seropositive at baseline numbered only 6 or 7. Spike-wide coverage was observed for vaccine-associated CD4 TCRs, with dominant responses at 160-218 and 743-854. Donors were chiefly white British, with a greater number of females, and clonal diversity was perhaps underestimated.

Germline assignment: CDR1 MGHDK and CDR2 SYGVNS. The CDR3 is 13 residues long. Trimming cost V 8 bases and J 3 bases, with 13 bases left between them. Repertoires were generated with immunoSEQ multiplex PCR, while TCRdb's copy carries only in-frame clones and drops some. The table records 35,000 to 45,000 clones, 80% of them present only once. A note on this clone: As yet, its antigen is unknown.

The source was peripheral blood, collected on day 0 of AZD1222 vaccination. J is TRBJ1-1 and V is TRBV25-1; D may be TRBD1 (5 bases). The TCR was taken from an adult in good health. CDR3 sequence reads: CASRWGTDTEAFF. DNA of the CDR3: TGTGCCAGCCGGTGGGGGACTGACACTGAAGCTTTCTTT. The variable domain in full, completed from reference TRBV25-1 and TRBJ1-1, reads EADIYQTPRYLVIGTGKKITLECSQTMGHDKMYWYQQDPGMELHLIHYSYGVNSTEKGDLSSESTVSRIRTEHFPLTLESARPSHTSQYLCASRWGTDTEAFFGQGTRLTVV.